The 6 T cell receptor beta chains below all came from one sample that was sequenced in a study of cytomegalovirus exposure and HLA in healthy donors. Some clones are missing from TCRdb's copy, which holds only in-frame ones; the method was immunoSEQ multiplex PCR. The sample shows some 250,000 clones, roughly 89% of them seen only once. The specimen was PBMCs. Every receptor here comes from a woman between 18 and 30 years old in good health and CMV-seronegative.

For the CDR3, the DNA is TGTGCCAGCAGCGCTTGGACAGGGGCCGGGGAGCTGTTTTTT. Translated: CASSAWTGAGELFF. The chain is built from TRBV9 and TRBJ2-2; 9 bases match TRBD1. V dropped 3 bases and J dropped 6; count of bases not matched to a gene: 3. The CDR3 contains 14 residues. In germline, CDR1 is SGDLS, CDR2 YYNGEE.

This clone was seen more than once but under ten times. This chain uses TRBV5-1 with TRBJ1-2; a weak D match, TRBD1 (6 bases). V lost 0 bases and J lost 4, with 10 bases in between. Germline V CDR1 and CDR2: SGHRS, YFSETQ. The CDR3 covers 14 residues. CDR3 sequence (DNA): TGCGCCAGCAGCTTGGGCGAAGGGGGCTATGGCTACACCTTC. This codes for CASSLGEGGYGYTF.

The chain's CDR3 is CASGWQGNTEAFF. The CDR3 DNA sequence: TGTGCCAGCGGGTGGCAGGGCAACACTGAAGCTTTCTTT. The V and J genes are TRBV25-1 and TRBJ1-1; D is perhaps TRBD1 (5 bases). CDR1 is MGHDK and CDR2 is SYGVNS in the germline V gene. Trimming shortened V by 8 bases and J by 2 bases, and 12 bases separated the two germline ends. This CDR3 is built from 13 residues.

This CDR3 is CASSPHYLAGGNTGELFF. The CDR3, as DNA: TGCGCCAGCAGCCCACACTATTTAGCGGGGGGCAACACCGGGGAGCTGTTTTTT. The chain uses TRBV4-1 and TRBJ2-2; 10 bases agree with TRBD2. The CDR3 totals 18 residues. Germline V lookup: CDR1 MGHRA, CDR2 YSYEKL. Losses at the gene ends were 4 bases for V and 2 bases for J; bases not matched to a gene: 10.

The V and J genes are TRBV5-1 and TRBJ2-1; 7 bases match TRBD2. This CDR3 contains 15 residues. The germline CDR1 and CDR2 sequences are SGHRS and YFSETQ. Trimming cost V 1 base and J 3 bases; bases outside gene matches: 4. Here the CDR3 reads CASSLYRDYYNEQFF. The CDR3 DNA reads TGCGCCAGCAGCTTGTACCGGGACTACTACAATGAGCAGTTCTTC.

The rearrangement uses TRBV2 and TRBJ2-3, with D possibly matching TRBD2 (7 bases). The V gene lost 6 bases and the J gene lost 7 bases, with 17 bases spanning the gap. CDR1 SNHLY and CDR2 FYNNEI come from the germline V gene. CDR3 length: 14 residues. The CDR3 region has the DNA TGTGCCAGCAGCCTAGTAGGGGGGGCCTATACGCAGTATTTT. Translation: CASSLVGGAYTQYF.